This TCR beta chain was obtained from a study of early T cells in non-severe SARS-CoV-2 infection. In the study overall: Bulk RNA isolated from unsorted whole blood underwent sequencing; chains were not paired.

This clonotype appeared many times. Trimming left V 4 bases short and J 3 bases short, with 16 bases between. From germline, CDR1 is MDHEN and CDR2 SYDVKM. CDR3 length: 15 amino acids. The protocol attached unique molecular identifiers to individual cDNA molecules. TCRdb ran MiXCR on the 5' RACE reads and lists one entry per CDR3 protein. The sample yields 70,000 or so distinct CDR3 sequences, about an eighth seen once. The V gene is TRBV28, the J gene TRBJ2-7; D may correspond to TRBD1 or TRBD2 (5 bases each). Specimen: whole blood. The origin of this receptor is an adult who was a healthcare worker with PCR-confirmed SARS-CoV-2 infection or an uninfected control (not recorded which). CDR3 sequence (DNA): TGTGCCAGCAGTTCCTACCAGGGACGGATCTACGAGCAGTACTTC. Translation gives CASSSYQGRIYEQYF.